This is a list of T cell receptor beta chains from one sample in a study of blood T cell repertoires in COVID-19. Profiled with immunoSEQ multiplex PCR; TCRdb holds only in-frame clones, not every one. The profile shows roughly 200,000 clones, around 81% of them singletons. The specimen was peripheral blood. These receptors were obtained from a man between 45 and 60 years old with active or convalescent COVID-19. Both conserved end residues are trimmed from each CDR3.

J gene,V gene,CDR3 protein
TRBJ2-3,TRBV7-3,ASSFLGGALTDTQY
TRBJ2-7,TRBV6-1,ASSEYGTGGSYEQY
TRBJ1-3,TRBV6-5,ASSYSIGKDTIY
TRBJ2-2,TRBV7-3,ASSLHARGGSGELF
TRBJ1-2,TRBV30,AWTTENYGYT
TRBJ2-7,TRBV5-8,ASSLDQGYEQY
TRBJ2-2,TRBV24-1,ATSESTGELF
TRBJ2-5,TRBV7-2,ASSFPTSGRQETQY
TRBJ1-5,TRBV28,ASSPHGKNQPQH
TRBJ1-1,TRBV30,AWSLQKNTEAF
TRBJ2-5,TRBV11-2,ASSLAGTAQETQY
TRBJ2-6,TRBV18,ASSLDNSGANVLT
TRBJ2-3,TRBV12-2,ASRPQAGGSDTQY
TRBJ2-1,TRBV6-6,ASSHQTSGAHNEQF
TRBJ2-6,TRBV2,ASRKEQGTGANVLT
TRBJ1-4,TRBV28,ASRAGTNEKLF
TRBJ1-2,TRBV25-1,ASSDSSGQQLYGYT
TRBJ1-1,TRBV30,AWSKGGNTEAF
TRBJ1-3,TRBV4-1,ASSQDRVDGNTIY
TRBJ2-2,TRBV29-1,SALRGRDNTGELF
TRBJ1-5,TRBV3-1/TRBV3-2,ASSPHRPGSNQPQH
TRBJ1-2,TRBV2,ASSPGQGRDGYT
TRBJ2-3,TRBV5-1,ASSLATGADTQY
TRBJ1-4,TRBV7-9,ASSKGQGSEKLF
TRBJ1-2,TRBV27,ASSPSGRGGYGYT
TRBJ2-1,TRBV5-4,ASSEGHNSYNEQF
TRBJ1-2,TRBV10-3,ASSAGTGNNYGYT
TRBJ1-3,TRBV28,ASSPHDTENTIY
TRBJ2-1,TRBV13,ASTTSGGWDEQF
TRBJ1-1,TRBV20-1,SAIRNTEAF
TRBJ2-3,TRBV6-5,ASSYLGQGADTQY
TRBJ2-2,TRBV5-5,ASSLGDRGATGELF
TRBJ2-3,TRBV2,ASTWRDTQY
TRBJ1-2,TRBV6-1,ASSNAPTESRGYT
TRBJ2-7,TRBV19,ASLPRSISYEQY
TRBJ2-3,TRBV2,ASTLARRDTQY
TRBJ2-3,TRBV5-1,ASSLGLAGRSTDTQY
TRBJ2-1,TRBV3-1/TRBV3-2,ASRRGSTYNEQF
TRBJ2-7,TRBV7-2,ASSPLERGEQY
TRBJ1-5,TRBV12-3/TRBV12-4,ASNDRNQPQH
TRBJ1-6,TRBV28,ASSGTGWNSPLH
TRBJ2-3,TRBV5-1,ASRGQGASDTQY
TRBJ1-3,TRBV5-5,ASSRIQGFDTIY
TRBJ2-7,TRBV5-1,ASSQGGQVSYEQY
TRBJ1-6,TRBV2,ASTRGTGGASLH
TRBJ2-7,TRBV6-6,ASRGTGEGEQY
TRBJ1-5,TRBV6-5,ASNLDRGTSAQH
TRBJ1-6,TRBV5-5,ASSLGTGANSPLH
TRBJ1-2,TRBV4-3,ASSQVGGGFKTGTSYGYT
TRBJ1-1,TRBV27,ASSLYRRQLNTEAF
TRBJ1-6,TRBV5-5,ASSWDRGNSPLH
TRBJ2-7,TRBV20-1,SASPLRDTYEQY
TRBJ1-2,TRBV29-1,SAAHRGGSNYGYT
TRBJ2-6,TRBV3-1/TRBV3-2,ASSQGSNSGANVLT
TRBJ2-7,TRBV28,ASSLGARLYEQY
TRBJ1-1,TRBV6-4,ASRNTDRATEAF
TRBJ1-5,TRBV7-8,ASSPWGGDQH
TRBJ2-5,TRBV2,ASSEAGVAQY